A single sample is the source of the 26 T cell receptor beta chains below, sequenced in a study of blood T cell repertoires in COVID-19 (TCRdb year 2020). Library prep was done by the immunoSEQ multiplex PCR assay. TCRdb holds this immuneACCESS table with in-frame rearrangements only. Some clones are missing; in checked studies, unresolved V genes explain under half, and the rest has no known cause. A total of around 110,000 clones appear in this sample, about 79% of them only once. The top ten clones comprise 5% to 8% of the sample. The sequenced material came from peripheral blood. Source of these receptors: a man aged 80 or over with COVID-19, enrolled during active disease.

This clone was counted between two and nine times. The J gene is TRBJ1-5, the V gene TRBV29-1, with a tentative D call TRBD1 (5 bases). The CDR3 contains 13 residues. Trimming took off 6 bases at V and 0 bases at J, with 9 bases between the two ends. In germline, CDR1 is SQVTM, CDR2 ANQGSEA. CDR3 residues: CSVQENSNQPQHF. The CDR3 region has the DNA TGCAGCGTACAGGAGAATAGCAATCAGCCCCAGCATTTT.

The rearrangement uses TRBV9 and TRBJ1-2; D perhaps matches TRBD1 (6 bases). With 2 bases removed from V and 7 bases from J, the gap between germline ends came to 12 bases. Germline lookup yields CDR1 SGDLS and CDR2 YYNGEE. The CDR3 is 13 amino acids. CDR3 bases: TGTGCCAGCAGCGTTGACCGGGACACTGGCTACACCTTC. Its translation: CASSVDRDTGYTF.

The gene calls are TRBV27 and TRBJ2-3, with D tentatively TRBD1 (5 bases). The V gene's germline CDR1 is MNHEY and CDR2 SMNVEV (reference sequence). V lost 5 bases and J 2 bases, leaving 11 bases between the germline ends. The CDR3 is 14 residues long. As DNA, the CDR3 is TGTGCCAGCAGTCCCAAGGGGCCCACAGATACGCAGTATTTT. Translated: CASSPKGPTDTQYF.

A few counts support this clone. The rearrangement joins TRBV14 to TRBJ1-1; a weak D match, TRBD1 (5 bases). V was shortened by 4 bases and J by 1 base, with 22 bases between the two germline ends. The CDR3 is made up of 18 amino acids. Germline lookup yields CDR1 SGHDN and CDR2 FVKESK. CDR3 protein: CASSPERGRMVSNTEAFF. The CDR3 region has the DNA TGTGCCAGCAGCCCGGAACGGGGGAGGATGGTCTCGAACACTGAAGCTTTCTTT.

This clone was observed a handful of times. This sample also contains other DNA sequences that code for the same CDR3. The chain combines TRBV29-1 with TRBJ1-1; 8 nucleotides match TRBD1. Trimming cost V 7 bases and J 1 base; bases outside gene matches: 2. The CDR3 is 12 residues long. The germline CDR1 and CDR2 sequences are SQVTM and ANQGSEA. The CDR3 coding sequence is TGCAGCGCGGGACAGGAGAACACTGAAGCTTTCTTT. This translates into CSAGQENTEAFF. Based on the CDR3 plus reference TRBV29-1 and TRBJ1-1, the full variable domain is SAVISQKPSRDICQRGTSLTIQCQVDSQVTMMFWYRQQPGQSLTLIATANQGSEATYESGFVIDKFPISRPNLTFSTLTVSNMSPEDSSIYLCSAGQENTEAFFGQGTRLTVV.

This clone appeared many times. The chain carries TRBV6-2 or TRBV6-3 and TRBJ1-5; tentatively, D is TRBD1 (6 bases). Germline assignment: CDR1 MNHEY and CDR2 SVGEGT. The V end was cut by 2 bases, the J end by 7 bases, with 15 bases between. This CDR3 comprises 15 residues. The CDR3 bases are TGTGCCAGCAGTTACGGGCGGGGGCCGATGCAGCCCCAGCATTTT. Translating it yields CASSYGRGPMQPQHF.

The CDR3 sequence is CAWTPGGYEQYF. The CDR3 bases are TGTGCCTGGACCCCAGGGGGCTACGAGCAGTACTTC. V usage is TRBV30 and J usage is TRBJ2-7, with 7 bases that match TRBD1. Germline V gene data show CDR1 as GTSNPN and CDR2 as SVGIG (reference sequence). The V segment lost 4 bases and the J segment 3 bases; nucleotides outside the gene matches: 3. The CDR3 covers 12 residues. Using reference TRBV30 and TRBJ2-7 for the parts outside the CDR3, the full variable domain is SQTIHQWPATLVQPVGSPLSLECTVEGTSNPNLYWYRQAAGRGLQLLFYSVGIGQISSEVPQNLSASRPQDRQFILSSKKLLLSDSGFYLCAWTPGGYEQYFGPGTRLTVT.

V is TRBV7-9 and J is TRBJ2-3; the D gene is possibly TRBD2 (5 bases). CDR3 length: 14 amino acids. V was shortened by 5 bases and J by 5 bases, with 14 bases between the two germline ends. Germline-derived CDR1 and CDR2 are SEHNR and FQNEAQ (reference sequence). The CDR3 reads CASSPQTDLDTQYF. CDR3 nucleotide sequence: TGTGCCAGCAGCCCCCAGACGGACTTAGATACGCAGTATTTT. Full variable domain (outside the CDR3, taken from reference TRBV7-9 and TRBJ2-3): DTGVSQNPRHKITKRGQNVTFRCDPISEHNRLYWYRQTLGQGPEFLTYFQNEAQLEKSRLLSDRFSAERPKGSFSTLEIQRTEQGDSAMYLCASSPQTDLDTQYFGPGTRLTVL.

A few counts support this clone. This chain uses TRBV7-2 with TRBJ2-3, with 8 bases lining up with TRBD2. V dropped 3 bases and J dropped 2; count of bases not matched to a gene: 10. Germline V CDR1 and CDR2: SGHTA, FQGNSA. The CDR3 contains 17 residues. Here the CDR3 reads CASSFIPREGPTDTQYF. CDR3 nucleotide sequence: TGTGCCAGCAGCTTTATCCCACGGGAGGGCCCCACAGATACGCAGTATTTT.

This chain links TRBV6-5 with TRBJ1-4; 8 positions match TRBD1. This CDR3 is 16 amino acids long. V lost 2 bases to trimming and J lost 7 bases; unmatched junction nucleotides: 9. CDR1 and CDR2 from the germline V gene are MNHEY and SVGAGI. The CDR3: CASSYHRTGRGEKLFF. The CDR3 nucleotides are TGTGCCAGCAGTTACCACCGGACAGGGCGTGGTGAAAAACTGTTTTTT.

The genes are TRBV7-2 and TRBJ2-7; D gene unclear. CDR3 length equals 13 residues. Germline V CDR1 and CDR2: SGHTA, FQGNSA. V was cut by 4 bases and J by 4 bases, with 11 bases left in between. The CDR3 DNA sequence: TGTGCCAGCAGCTCCCGCCGAGCGTACGAGCAGTACTTC. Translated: CASSSRRAYEQYF.

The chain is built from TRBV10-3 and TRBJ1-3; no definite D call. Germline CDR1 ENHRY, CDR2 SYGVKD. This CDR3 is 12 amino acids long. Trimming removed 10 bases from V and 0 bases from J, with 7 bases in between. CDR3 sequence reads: CATQSSGNTIYF. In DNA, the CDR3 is TGTGCCACCCAATCCTCTGGAAACACCATATATTTT.

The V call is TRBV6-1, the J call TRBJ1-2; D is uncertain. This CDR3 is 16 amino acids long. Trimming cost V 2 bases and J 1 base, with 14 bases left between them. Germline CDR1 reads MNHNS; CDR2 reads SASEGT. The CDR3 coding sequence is TGTGCCAGCAGTGAAATCTGGTGGAGCATTAACTATGGCTACACCTTC. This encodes CASSEIWWSINYGYTF.

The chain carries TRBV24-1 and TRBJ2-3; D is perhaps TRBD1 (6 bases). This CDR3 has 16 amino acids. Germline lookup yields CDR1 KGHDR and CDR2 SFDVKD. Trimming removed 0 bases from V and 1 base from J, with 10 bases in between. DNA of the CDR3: TGTGCCACCAGTGATTTGGGGGGCCGGGGCACAGATACGCAGTATTTT. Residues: CATSDLGGRGTDTQYF.

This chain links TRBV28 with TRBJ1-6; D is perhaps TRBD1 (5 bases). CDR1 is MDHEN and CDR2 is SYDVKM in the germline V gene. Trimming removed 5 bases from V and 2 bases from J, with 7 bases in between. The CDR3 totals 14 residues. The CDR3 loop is CASSPGAYNSPLHF. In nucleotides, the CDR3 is TGTGCCAGCAGTCCGGGGGCCTATAATTCACCCCTCCACTTT.

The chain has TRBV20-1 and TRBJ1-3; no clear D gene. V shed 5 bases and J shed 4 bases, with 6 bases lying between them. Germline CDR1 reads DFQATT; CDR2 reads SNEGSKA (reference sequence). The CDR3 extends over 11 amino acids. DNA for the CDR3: TGCAGTGCTGTACAGGGAAACACCATATATTTT. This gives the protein CSAVQGNTIYF.

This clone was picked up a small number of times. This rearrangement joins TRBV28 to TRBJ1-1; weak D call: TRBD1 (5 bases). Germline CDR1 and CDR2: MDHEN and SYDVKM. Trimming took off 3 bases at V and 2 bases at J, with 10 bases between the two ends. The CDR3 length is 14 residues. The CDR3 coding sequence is TGTGCCAGCAGTTTTCCGACAGCAAACACTGAAGCTTTCTTT. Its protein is CASSFPTANTEAFF.

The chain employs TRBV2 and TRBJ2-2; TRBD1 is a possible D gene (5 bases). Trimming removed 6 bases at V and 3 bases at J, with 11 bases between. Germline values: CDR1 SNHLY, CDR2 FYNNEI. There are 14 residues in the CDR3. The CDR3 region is CASRARVDTGELFF. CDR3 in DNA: TGTGCCAGCAGGGCCAGGGTAGACACCGGGGAGCTGTTTTTT.

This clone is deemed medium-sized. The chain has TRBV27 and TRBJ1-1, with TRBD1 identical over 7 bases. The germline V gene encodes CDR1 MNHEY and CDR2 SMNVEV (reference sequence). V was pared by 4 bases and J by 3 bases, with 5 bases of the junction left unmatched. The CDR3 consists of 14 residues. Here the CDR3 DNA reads TGTGCCAGCAGTTCCCGGGACAGCTACACTGAAGCTTTCTTT. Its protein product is CASSSRDSYTEAFF.

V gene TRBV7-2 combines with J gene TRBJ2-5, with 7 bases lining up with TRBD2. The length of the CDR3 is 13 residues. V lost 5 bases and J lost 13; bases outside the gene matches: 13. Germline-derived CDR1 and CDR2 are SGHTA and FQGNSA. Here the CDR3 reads CASSTTWGGDPYF. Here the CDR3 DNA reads TGTGCCAGCAGCACCACCTGGGGGGGAGATCCGTACTTC. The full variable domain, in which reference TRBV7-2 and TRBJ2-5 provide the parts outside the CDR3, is GAGVSQSPSNKVTEKGKDVELRCDPISGHTALYWYRQSLGQGLEFLIYFQGNSAPDKSGLPSDRFSAERTGGSVSTLTIQRTQQEDSAVYLCASSTTWGGDPYFGPGTRLLVL.

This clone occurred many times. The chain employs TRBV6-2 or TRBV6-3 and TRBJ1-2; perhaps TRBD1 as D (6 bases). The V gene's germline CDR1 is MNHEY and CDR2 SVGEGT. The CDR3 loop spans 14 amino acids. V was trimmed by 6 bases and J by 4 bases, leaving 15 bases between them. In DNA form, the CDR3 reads TGTGCCAGCAGCACTTCCGGGACACTCTATGGCTACACCTTC. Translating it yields CASSTSGTLYGYTF.

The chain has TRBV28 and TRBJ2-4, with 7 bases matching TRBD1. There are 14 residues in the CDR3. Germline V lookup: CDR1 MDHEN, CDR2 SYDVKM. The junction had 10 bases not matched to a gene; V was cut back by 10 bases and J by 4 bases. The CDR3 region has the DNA TGTGCCACCCTGACAGGGCTGGAGAAAAACATTCAGTACTTC. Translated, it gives CATLTGLEKNIQYF.

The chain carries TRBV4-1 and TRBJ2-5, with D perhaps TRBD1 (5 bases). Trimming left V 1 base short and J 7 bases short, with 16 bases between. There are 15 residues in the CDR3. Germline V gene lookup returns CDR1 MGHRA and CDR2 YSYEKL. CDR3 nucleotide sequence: TGCGCCAGCAGCCAAGGGCCCGGCAGGGCTGGGACCCAGTACTTC. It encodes CASSQGPGRAGTQYF.

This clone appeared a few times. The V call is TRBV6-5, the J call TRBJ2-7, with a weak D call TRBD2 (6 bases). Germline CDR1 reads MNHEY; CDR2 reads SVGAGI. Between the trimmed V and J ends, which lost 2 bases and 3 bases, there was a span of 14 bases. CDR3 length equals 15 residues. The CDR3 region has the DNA TGTGCCAGCAGTTACGGGGGACTCGGATTCTACGAGCAGTACTTC. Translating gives CASSYGGLGFYEQYF.

The CDR3 reads CASSVLGGLGGYTF. Here the CDR3 DNA reads TGTGCCAGCAGCGTCTTGGGGGGTTTGGGTGGCTACACCTTC. V gene TRBV9 combines with J gene TRBJ1-2; D perhaps matches TRBD1 (5 bases). The CDR3 sequence is 14 residues long. V dropped 2 bases and J dropped 7 bases, with 15 bases sitting between them. The germline V gene has CDR1 SGDLS and CDR2 YYNGEE. The full variable domain, with the rest looked up from reference TRBV9 and TRBJ1-2, is DSGVTQTPKHLITATGQRVTLRCSPRSGDLSVYWYQQSLDQGLQFLIQYYNGEERAKGNILERFSAQQFPDLHSELNLSSLELGDSALYFCASSVLGGLGGYTFGSGTRLTVV.

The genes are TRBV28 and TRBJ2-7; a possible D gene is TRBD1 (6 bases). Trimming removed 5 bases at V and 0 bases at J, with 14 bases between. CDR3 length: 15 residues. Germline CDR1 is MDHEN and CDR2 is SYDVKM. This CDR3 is CASSGTDRSSYEQYF. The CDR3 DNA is TGTGCCAGCAGTGGGACCGACAGGAGCTCCTACGAGCAGTACTTC.